This T cell receptor (beta chain) was sequenced during a study of blood T cell repertoires in COVID-19. As for the study in general: T cells, B-cell-depleted T cells, or PBMCs supplied cDNA or gDNA.

V shed 0 bases and J 5 bases; nucleotides not matched to a gene: 18. The CDR3 spans 20 residues. Germline V lookup: CDR1 SGDLS, CDR2 YYNGEE. Authors' data handling: Amplification with reference gene primers provided the estimates of nucleated cell counts. This table comes from immunoSEQ multiplex PCR, and its TCRdb copy is limited to in-frame clones, with some not included. The V and J calls and the clone size are those of that table, but D and trimming were determined from the DNA. The sample carries 310,000 or so clones, around 90% recorded once. All enrollees were roughly 18 to 95 years old and from roughly 22 US areas.

This sequence joins TRBV9 and TRBJ2-1; 9 bases match TRBD1. Source material: PBMCs or T cells enriched from blood (not recorded which). This TCR was sampled from a young woman who had recovered from COVID-19. CDR3 sequence: CASSVVDRTGVIGDHNEQFF. The CDR3, as DNA: TGTGCCAGCAGCGTAGTAGATAGGACAGGGGTAATTGGGGACCACAATGAGCAGTTCTTC. The full variable domain, its missing parts supplied by reference TRBV9 and TRBJ2-1, is DSGVTQTPKHLITATGQRVTLRCSPRSGDLSVYWYQQSLDQGLQFLIQYYNGEERAKGNILERFSAQQFPDLHSELNLSSLELGDSALYFCASSVVDRTGVIGDHNEQFFGPGTRLTVL.